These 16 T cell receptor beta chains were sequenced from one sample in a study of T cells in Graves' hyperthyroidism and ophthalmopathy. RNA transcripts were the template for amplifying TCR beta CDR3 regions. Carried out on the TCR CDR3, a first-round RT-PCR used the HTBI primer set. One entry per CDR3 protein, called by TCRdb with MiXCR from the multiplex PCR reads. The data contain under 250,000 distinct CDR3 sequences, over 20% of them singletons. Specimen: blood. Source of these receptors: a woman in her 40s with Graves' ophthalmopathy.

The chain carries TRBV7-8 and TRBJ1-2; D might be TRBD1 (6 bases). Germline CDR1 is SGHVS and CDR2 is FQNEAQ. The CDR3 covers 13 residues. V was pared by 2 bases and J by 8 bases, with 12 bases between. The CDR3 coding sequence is TGTGCCAGCAGCTTATGGACAGATCCAGGCTACACCTTC. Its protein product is CASSLWTDPGYTF.

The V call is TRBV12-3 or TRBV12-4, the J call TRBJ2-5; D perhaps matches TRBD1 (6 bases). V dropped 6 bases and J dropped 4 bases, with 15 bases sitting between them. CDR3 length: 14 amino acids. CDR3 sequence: CASSPRGPGETQYF. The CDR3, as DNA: TGTGCCAGCAGCCCCAGGGGCCCCGGAGAGACCCAGTACTTC.

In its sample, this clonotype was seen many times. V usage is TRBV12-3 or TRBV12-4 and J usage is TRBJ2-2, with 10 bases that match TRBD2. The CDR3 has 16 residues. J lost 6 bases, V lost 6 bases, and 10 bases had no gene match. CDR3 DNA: TGTGCCAGCAGCTCCTTACTAGCGGGGAGCGCCGGGGAGCTGTTTTTT. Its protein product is CASSSLLAGSAGELFF.

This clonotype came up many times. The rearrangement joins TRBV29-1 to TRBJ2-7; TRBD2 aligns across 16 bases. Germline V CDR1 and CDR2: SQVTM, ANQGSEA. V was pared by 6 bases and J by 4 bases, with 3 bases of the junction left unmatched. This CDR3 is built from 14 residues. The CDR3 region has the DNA TGCAGCGTGAAGGGACTAGCGGGAGGGTACGAGCAGTACTTC. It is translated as CSVKGLAGGYEQYF.

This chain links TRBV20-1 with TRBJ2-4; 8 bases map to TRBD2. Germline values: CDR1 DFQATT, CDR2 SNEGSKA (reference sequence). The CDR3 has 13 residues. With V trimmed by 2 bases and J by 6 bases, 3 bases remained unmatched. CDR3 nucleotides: TGCAGTGCTAGAAGTAGCGGGACAAACATTCAGTACTTC. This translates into CSARSSGTNIQYF.

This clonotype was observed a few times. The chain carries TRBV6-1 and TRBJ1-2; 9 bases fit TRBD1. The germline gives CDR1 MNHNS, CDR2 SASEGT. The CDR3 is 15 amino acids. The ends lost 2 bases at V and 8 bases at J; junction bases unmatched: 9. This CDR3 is CASSEPGQGGFGYTF. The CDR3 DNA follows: TGTGCCAGCAGTGAACCGGGACAGGGAGGATTCGGCTACACCTTC.

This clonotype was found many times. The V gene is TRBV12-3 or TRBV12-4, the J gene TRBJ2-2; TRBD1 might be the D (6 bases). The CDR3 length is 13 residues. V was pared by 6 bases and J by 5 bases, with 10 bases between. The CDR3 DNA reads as TGTGCCAGCAGCCTCACAGGGACCGGGGAGCTGTTTTTT. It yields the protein CASSLTGTGELFF.

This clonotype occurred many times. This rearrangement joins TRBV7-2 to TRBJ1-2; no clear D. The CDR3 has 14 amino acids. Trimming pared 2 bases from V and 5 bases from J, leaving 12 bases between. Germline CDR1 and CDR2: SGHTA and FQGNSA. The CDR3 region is CASSLSRVGYGYTF. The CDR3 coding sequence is TGTGCCAGCAGCTTATCAAGGGTAGGGTATGGCTACACCTTC.

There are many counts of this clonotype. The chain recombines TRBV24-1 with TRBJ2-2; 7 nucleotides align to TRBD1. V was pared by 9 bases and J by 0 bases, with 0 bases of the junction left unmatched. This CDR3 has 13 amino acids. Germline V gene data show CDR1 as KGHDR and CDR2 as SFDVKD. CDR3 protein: CATGQANTGELFF. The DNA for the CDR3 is TGTGCCACCGGACAGGCGAACACCGGGGAGCTGTTTTTT.

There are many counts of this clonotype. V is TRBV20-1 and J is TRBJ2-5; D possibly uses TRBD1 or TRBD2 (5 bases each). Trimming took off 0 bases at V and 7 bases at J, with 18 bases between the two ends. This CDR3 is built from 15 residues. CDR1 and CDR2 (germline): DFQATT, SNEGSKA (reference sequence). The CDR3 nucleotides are TGCAGTGCTAGAGATAAAGTCGGCAGGGACGGGACCCAGTACTTC. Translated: CSARDKVGRDGTQYF.

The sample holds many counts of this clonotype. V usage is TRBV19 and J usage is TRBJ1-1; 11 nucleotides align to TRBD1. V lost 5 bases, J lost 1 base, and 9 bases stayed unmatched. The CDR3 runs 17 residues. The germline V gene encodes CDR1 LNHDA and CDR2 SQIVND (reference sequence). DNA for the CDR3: TGTGCCAGTAGTGGGGACAGGGGGATGCCACGGAACACTGAAGCTTTCTTT. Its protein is CASSGDRGMPRNTEAFF.

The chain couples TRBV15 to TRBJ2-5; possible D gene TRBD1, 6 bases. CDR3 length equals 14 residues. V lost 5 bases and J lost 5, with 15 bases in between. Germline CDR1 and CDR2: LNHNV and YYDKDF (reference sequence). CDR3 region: CATSSGARRETQYF. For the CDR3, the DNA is TGTGCCACCAGCTCAGGGGCTCGGAGGGAGACCCAGTACTTC.

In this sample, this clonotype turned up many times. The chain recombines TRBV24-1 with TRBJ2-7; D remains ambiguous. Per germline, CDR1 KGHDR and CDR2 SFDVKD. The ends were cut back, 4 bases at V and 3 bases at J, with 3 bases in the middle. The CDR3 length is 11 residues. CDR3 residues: CATSDHYEQYF. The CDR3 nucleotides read TGTGCCACCAGTGACCACTACGAGCAGTACTTC.

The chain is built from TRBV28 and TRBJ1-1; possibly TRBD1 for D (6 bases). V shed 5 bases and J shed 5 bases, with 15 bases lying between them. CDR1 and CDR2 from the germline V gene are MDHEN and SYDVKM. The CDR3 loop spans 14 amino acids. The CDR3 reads CASSLPDRKTEAFF. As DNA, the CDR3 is TGTGCCAGCAGTCTCCCCGACAGGAAAACTGAAGCTTTCTTT.

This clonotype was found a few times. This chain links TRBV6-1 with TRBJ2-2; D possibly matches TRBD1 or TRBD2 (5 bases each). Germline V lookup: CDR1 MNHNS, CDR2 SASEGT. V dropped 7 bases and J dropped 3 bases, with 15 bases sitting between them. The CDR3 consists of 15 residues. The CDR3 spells CASTYGEGDTGELFF. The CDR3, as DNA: TGTGCCAGCACCTACGGGGAAGGGGACACCGGGGAGCTGTTTTTT.

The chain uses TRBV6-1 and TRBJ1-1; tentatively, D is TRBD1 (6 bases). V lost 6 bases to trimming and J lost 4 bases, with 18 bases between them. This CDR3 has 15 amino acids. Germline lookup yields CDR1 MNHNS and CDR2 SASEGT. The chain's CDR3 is CASSPMGGRGTEAFF. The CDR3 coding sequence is TGTGCCAGCAGCCCTATGGGGGGCCGCGGCACTGAAGCTTTCTTT.